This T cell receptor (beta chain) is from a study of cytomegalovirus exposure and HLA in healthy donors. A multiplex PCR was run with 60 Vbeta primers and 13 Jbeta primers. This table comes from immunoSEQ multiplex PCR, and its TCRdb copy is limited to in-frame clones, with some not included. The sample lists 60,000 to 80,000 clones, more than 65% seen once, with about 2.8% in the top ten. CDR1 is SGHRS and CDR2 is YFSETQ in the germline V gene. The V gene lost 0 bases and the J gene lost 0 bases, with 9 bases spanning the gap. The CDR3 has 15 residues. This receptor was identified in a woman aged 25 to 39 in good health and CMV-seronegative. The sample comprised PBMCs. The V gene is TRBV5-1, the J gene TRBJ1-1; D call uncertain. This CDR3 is CASSLGEPMNTEAFF. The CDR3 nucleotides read TGCGCCAGCAGCTTGGGGGAGCCTATGAACACTGAAGCTTTCTTT.